This T cell receptor beta chain was sequenced for a study of brain T cells in children with intractable seizures. Only cases whose brain tissue showed the highest T cell transcript signatures were sequenced. Whole-study results and caveats: Only CDR3 sequence similarity suggested viral specificity, without known HCMV serostatus.

This CDR3 spans 12 amino acids. Germline V CDR1 and CDR2: SEHNR, FQNEAQ (reference sequence). V lost 1 base and J 7 bases, leaving 7 bases between the germline ends. The assay was immunoSEQ multiplex PCR, and TCRdb's table has in-frame clones only and misses some. Of tens of thousands of clones in the sample, 80% to 95% were seen once. Note on this clone: Antigen unknown.

The chain carries TRBV7-9 and TRBJ1-1, with D unclear. The receptor was derived from a girl aged 2 to 9 with tuberous sclerosis and intractable seizures. Sequenced here: peripheral blood, sampled at surgery. The CDR3 DNA reads as TGTGCCAGCAGCTTAGGTTTTGGTGAAGCTTTCTTT. This sequence encodes CASSLGFGEAFF.